These T cell receptor beta chains were read from a single sample in a study of CD4 T cells in relation to SARS-CoV-2 and coronaviruses. These TCRs are of unknown antigen specificity. This table comes from immunoSEQ multiplex PCR, and its TCRdb copy is limited to in-frame clones, with some not included. Of tens of thousands of clones detected, over 75% appear once; the ten largest clones hold around 1.2%. Sequencing input: naive CD4+ T cells from PBMCs, cultured in vitro. The receptor source for this set is an adult with COVID-19. Both conserved end residues are part of each CDR3. Fields, in order: V gene, clone size, D gene, J gene, CDR3 DNA, CDR3 protein. A D gene is named only where the DNA matches it firmly. Rows may omit the clone size; those that give it use once, few, many or a size class.

TRBV2	-	TRBD1	TRBJ1-4	TGTGCCAGCCGCCGACCTAAGACAGGGGAAGGGGCTGGGGGCACAACTAATGAAAAACTGTTTTTT	CASRRPKTGEGAGGTTNEKLFF
TRBV28	-	-	TRBJ1-2	TGTGCCAGCACCCCTGGGGGCGTCTATGGCTACACCTTC	CASTPGGVYGYTF
TRBV28	-	-	TRBJ2-1	TGTGCCAGCAGCCCCAACGACTTCAATGAGCAGTTCTTC	CASSPNDFNEQFF
TRBV27	-	TRBD2	TRBJ2-7	TGTGCCAGCAGTGGTAGCGGGGGCTCCTACGAGCAGTACTTC	CASSGSGGSYEQYF
TRBV7-9	-	-	TRBJ1-2	TGTGCCAGCAGTTTTTCGGACAACAGGGCGACCGTCTATGGCTACACCTTC	CASSFSDNRATVYGYTF
TRBV27	once	-	TRBJ1-6	TGTGCCAGCAGTCCGGATGGGATTAATTCACCCCTCCACTTT	CASSPDGINSPLHF
TRBV7-9	-	-	TRBJ2-3	TGTGCCAGCAGCTTAAGGGGGGGGCGCGTCGCAGATACGCAGTATTTT	CASSLRGGRVADTQYF
TRBV5-1	once	-	TRBJ2-1	TGCGCCAGTTTCGGGGACCGCTCCTACAATGAGCAGTTCTTC	CASFGDRSYNEQFF
TRBV2	-	TRBD1	TRBJ2-6	TGTGCCAGCAGGGAATTACAGGGGAGGGCCAACGTCCTGACTTTC	CASRELQGRANVLTF
TRBV21-1	-	-	TRBJ2-6	TGTGCCAGCAGCTTATCGGGACAGGGCTTTTATAGTGGGGCCAACGTCCTGACTTTC	CASSLSGQGFYSGANVLTF
TRBV28	-	TRBD2	TRBJ2-1	TGTGCCAGCAGCGGGACTAGCGGGAGTTATGAGCAGTTCTTC	CASSGTSGSYEQFF
TRBV5-4	-	-	TRBJ1-2	TGTGCCAGCAGCTTGGGCAGGTCGAGGCCAGAAGGCTACACCTTC	CASSLGRSRPEGYTF
TRBV6-2/TRBV6-3	-	TRBD2	TRBJ2-7	TGTGCCAGCAGTTACCCTACCCCTAGCGGTCGACGGTCCTACGAGCAGTACTTC	CASSYPTPSGRRSYEQYF
TRBV6-6	-	-	TRBJ2-1	TGTGCCAGCAGGATACTAGCCCAGGGGGAGCAGTTCTTC	CASRILAQGEQFF
TRBV4-3	-	-	TRBJ2-7	TGCGCCAGCAGCCAAGAGTTCGAGACGTATTCGGCCTACGAGCAGTACTTC	CASSQEFETYSAYEQYF
TRBV3-1/TRBV3-2	few	TRBD1	TRBJ1-4	TGTGCCAGCAGCCACGACGGGACAGCATCAACTAATGAAAAACTGTTTTTT	CASSHDGTASTNEKLFF
TRBV2	-	-	TRBJ2-5	TGTGCCAGCAGACAAGGAGCTGAGACCCAGTACTTC	CASRQGAETQYF
TRBV6-5	-	TRBD1	TRBJ2-7	TGTGCCAGCAGTAGGGACAGCTTTTCATTTGAGCAGTACTTC	CASSRDSFSFEQYF
TRBV7-9	-	-	TRBJ2-1	TGTGCCAGCAGCTACCCCGGGGAACACAATGAGCAGTTCTTC	CASSYPGEHNEQFF
TRBV27	-	TRBD2	TRBJ2-1	TGTGCCAGCAGTTCCCGGGGAGCGGGAGGTTTCAGTGAGCAGTTCTTC	CASSSRGAGGFSEQFF
TRBV2	-	TRBD1	TRBJ1-4	TGTGCCAGCAGTGAGTTTGGGACAGGGGATGAAAAACTGTTTTTT	CASSEFGTGDEKLFF
TRBV19	-	TRBD1	TRBJ1-5	TGTGCCAGTACCCCCTGGGACAGGGGAAATCAGCCCCAGCATTTT	CASTPWDRGNQPQHF
TRBV7-9	few	TRBD1	TRBJ1-2	TGTGCCAGCAGCTTAGCGGGACAGCCGACCTATACCTTC	CASSLAGQPTYTF
TRBV5-8	-	-	TRBJ2-5	TGTGCCAGCAGCCCGCGACTCCTGGGGACCCAGTACTTC	CASSPRLLGTQYF
TRBV29-1	-	-	TRBJ1-2	TGCAGCGTTGTCGGGGTAGGGCGGGCCACCTTC	CSVVGVGRATF
TRBV6-5	-	-	TRBJ2-3	TGTGCCAGCACCCAAGGGAGCGCAGATACGCAGTATTTT	CASTQGSADTQYF
TRBV3-1/TRBV3-2	-	TRBD2	TRBJ2-7	TGTGCCAGCGGACTAGCGGGATCTCTGGGACAGTACTTC	CASGLAGSLGQYF
TRBV3-1/TRBV3-2	-	-	TRBJ2-3	TGTGCCAGCAGCCAACTATCCGGGGATACGCAGTATTTT	CASSQLSGDTQYF
TRBV5-6	-	-	TRBJ2-1	TGTGCCAGCAGCCCGATATTAGGAGTCAATGAGCAGTTCTTC	CASSPILGVNEQFF
TRBV5-1	-	-	TRBJ2-5	TGCGCCAGCAGCTTAGGTTCGCAGGGACCATCTTCAGCAGAGACCCAGTACTTC	CASSLGSQGPSSAETQYF
TRBV5-1	-	-	TRBJ1-5	TGCGCCAGCAGCCCAATTCCGGGGACGGACAATCAGCCCCAGCATTTT	CASSPIPGTDNQPQHF
TRBV30	-	-	TRBJ1-2	TGTGCCTGGACGGGTCGGGATAACTATGGCTACACCTTC	CAWTGRDNYGYTF
TRBV7-9	-	TRBD2	TRBJ2-2	TGTGCCAGCAGCTTAGGACTAGCCGCGAACACCGGGGAGCTGTTTTTT	CASSLGLAANTGELFF
TRBV2	-	-	TRBJ1-5	TGTGCCAGCAGTGAAGTCGGACGGCAGCCCCAGCATTTT	CASSEVGRQPQHF
TRBV14	-	TRBD2	TRBJ2-1	TGTGCCAGCAGCCCATCACCTGGGACTAGCGGGAGCTCCTACAATGAGCAGTTCTTC	CASSPSPGTSGSSYNEQFF
TRBV4-3	-	-	TRBJ2-7	TGCGCCAGCAGCCAAGTGCAGGGGTACGAGCAGTACTTC	CASSQVQGYEQYF
TRBV7-7	-	-	TRBJ2-3	TGTGCCAGCAGCCCGGGAGTCACAGATACGCAGTATTTT	CASSPGVTDTQYF
TRBV19	-	-	TRBJ1-1	TGTGCCAGTAGTATTGGGATAAACGCTGAAGCTTTCTTT	CASSIGINAEAFF
TRBV28	-	-	TRBJ1-1	TGTGCCAGCAAAGATGGGGGGTTTTCCGAAGCTTTCTTT	CASKDGGFSEAFF
TRBV7-9	-	TRBD2	TRBJ2-1	TGTGCCAGCAGCTTAGGAGGACTAGCGGGAAGAAATGAGCAGTTCTTC	CASSLGGLAGRNEQFF
TRBV19	few	-	TRBJ1-2	TGTGCCAGTAGTATAGGACAAGGGCCTTATGGCTACACCTTC	CASSIGQGPYGYTF
TRBV5-1	-	-	TRBJ2-7	TGCGCCAGCACCGACTTCGCGGCCTACGAGCAGTACTTC	CASTDFAAYEQYF
TRBV10-2	once	TRBD2	TRBJ2-1	TGCGCCAGCAAAGGTCGACTAGCGGTCTCCTACAATGAGCAGTTCTTC	CASKGRLAVSYNEQFF
TRBV7-3	-	TRBD2	TRBJ2-3	TGTGCCAGCAGCCGACGGGGGGGTTCGGCAGATACGCAGTATTTT	CASSRRGGSADTQYF
TRBV2	-	TRBD2	TRBJ2-1	TGTGCCAGCAGTGGGACTAGCGGGAGAGCTAGTAATGAGCAGTTCTTC	CASSGTSGRASNEQFF